One sample yielded the 27 T cell receptor beta chains listed below, sequenced in a study of Ad26.COV2.S vaccination and SARS-CoV-2 variants. The sample's treatment: some 19 received Ad26.COV2.S at low or high dose, single or two shots; 5 received placebo; per-sample allocation not given. Material that was analyzed had been drawn on day 63 after the first vaccine or placebo injection. TCRdb's table, derived via immunoSEQ multiplex PCR, lists solely in-frame clones and lacks some. The repertoire consists of roughly 700,000 clones, with 89% occurring once and the leading ten covering approximately 1.5%. Sequenced material: peripheral blood, taken in a trial of Ad26.COV2.S vaccine versus placebo. All receptors derive from a person aged 18 to 59 who received the Ad26.COV2.S COVID-19 vaccine or a placebo.

V is TRBV6-6 and J is TRBJ1-5; 7 nucleotides align to TRBD1. CDR1 MNHNY and CDR2 SVGAGI come from the germline V gene (reference sequence). V was pared by 6 bases and J by 0 bases, with 5 bases of the junction left unmatched. The CDR3 is made up of 15 amino acids. CDR3 residues: CASSRRGDSNQPQHF. Written as DNA, the CDR3 is TGTGCCAGCAGCCGCAGGGGGGATAGCAATCAGCCCCAGCATTTT.

This clone was detected only a few times. The genes are TRBV27 and TRBJ1-6, with D uncertain. Trimming removed 3 bases at V and 9 bases at J, with 9 bases between. Looked up from germline, CDR1 is MNHEY and CDR2 is SMNVEV (reference sequence). CDR3 size: 13 residues. CDR3: CASSLRMASPLHF. The DNA of the CDR3 is TGTGCCAGCAGTTTGAGAATGGCTTCACCCCTCCACTTT.

V gene TRBV27 combines with J gene TRBJ1-4; D may be TRBD1 (6 bases). The CDR3 is 15 residues long. Trimming cost V 6 bases and J 3 bases, with 14 bases left between them. Germline values: CDR1 MNHEY, CDR2 SMNVEV (reference sequence). The CDR3 spells CASRNFDRPNEKLFF. In DNA, the CDR3 is TGTGCCAGCAGGAATTTTGACAGGCCTAATGAAAAACTGTTTTTT.

This clone was counted only a few times. The gene calls are TRBV18 and TRBJ2-1, with 9 bases identical to TRBD1. The V and J ends lost 0 bases and 7 bases, in that order; junction bases with no gene match: 7. The CDR3 consists of 16 residues. The germline V gene encodes CDR1 KGHSH and CDR2 LQKENI. This CDR3 reads CASSPPTGTGRNEQFF. The CDR3 DNA follows: TGTGCCAGCTCACCACCAACCGGGACAGGGAGGAATGAGCAGTTCTTC.

This chain uses TRBV6-2 or TRBV6-3 with TRBJ2-2; TRBD2 matches at 11 bases. The junction had 7 bases not matched to a gene; V was cut back by 5 bases and J by 5 bases. This CDR3 region has 16 residues. The germline V gene encodes CDR1 MNHEY and CDR2 SVGEGT. The CDR3 bases are TGTGCCAGCAGTAACGGGGCTAGCGGGAGGACCGGGGAGCTGTTTTTT. Amino acid sequence: CASSNGASGRTGELFF.

The chain carries TRBV9 and TRBJ1-6; D is undetermined. V dropped 5 bases and J dropped 5 bases, with 14 bases sitting between them. This CDR3 region has 15 residues. From germline, CDR1 is SGDLS and CDR2 YYNGEE. In DNA, the CDR3 is TGTGCCAGCAGTTCCGACCCGACAAATAATTCACCCCTCCACTTT. It codes for CASSSDPTNNSPLHF.

The chain employs TRBV11-2 and TRBJ2-5; D possibly corresponds to TRBD2 (5 bases). This CDR3 is built from 13 residues. The germline V and J ends were trimmed by 3 bases and 1 base, with 6 bases remaining between them. Germline V gene sequence: CDR1 SGHAT, CDR2 FQNNGV. The CDR3 loop is CASSFSGQETQYF. The CDR3 DNA sequence: TGTGCCAGCAGCTTCAGCGGCCAAGAGACCCAGTACTTC.

The CDR3 loop is CASSSLAGGRDEQFF. The CDR3 DNA follows: TGTGCCAGCAGTTCACTAGCGGGGGGCCGCGATGAGCAGTTCTTC. The gene calls are TRBV6-5 and TRBJ2-1; TRBD2 matches 12 bases. Germline values: CDR1 MNHEY, CDR2 SVGAGI. Unmatched junction bases numbered 6, after V lost 4 bases and J lost 8 bases. The CDR3 is 15 amino acids.

The chain links TRBV19 to TRBJ2-7; 10 bases are a match to TRBD1. CDR1 LNHDA and CDR2 SQIVND come from the germline V gene (reference sequence). CDR3 size: 14 residues. Trimming at V came to 3 bases and at J to 10 bases, leaving 9 bases not matched to a gene. CDR3 sequence: CASSIRTGGYPQYF. Here the CDR3 DNA reads TGTGCCAGTAGTATCCGGACAGGGGGATACCCACAGTACTTC.

This clone was detected only once. The V call is TRBV30, the J call TRBJ1-1; a weak D match, TRBD1 (5 bases). CDR1 GTSNPN and CDR2 SVGIG come from the germline V gene (reference sequence). With 4 bases removed from V and 7 bases from J, the gap between germline ends came to 16 bases. The CDR3 is 13 amino acids. Here the CDR3 reads CAWIRKGANEAFF. CDR3 nucleotides: TGTGCCTGGATACGGAAAGGGGCCAATGAAGCTTTCTTT.

The CDR3 coding sequence is TGTGCCAGCAGTCAAATGGGTGGGCCCGGGGAGCTGTTTTTT. Its protein product is CASSQMGGPGELFF. The rearrangement joins TRBV7-9 to TRBJ2-2; D not certain. This CDR3 region has 14 residues. V dropped 6 bases and J dropped 6 bases, with 14 bases sitting between them. CDR1 and CDR2 (germline): SEHNR, FQNEAQ (reference sequence).

This clone showed up just once. CDR3 sequence: CASSLLDRSSGANVLTF. The CDR3 DNA is TGTGCCAGCAGTCTTTTGGACAGAAGCTCTGGGGCCAACGTCCTGACTTTC. This chain links TRBV27 with TRBJ2-6; tentative D call: TRBD1 (6 bases). The CDR3 spans 17 residues. Trimming shortened V by 5 bases and J by 0 bases, and 14 bases separated the two germline ends. Per the germline V gene, CDR1 is MNHEY and CDR2 is SMNVEV (reference sequence).

V usage is TRBV3-1 (or the pseudogene TRBV3-2) and J usage is TRBJ1-2; the D is unclear. The germline V gene encodes CDR1 LGHDT and CDR2 YNNKEL (reference sequence). This CDR3 is built from 14 residues. V was shortened by 5 bases and J by 2 bases, with 12 bases between the two germline ends. The CDR3 DNA follows: TGTGCCAGCAGCGAACCACAGTCAAACTATGGCTACACCTTC. This gives the protein CASSEPQSNYGYTF.

The chain combines TRBV24-1 with TRBJ2-1, with 11 positions matching TRBD1. V lost 1 base, J lost 2 bases, and 9 bases stayed unmatched. This CDR3 contains 19 residues. CDR1 is KGHDR, CDR2 SFDVKD, per germline. Here the CDR3 DNA reads TGTGCCACCAGTGATTTTCCTCAGCCGGGACAGGGGGCCTACAATGAGCAGTTCTTC. Translation gives CATSDFPQPGQGAYNEQFF.

The chain uses TRBV18 and TRBJ1-6, with D hard to call. From germline, CDR1 is KGHSH and CDR2 LQKENI. The ends were cut back, 3 bases at V and 7 bases at J, with 10 bases in the middle. The CDR3 extends over 14 amino acids. The CDR3 reads CASSPGAWNSPLHF. In nucleotides, the CDR3 is TGTGCCAGCTCACCGGGAGCTTGGAATTCACCCCTCCACTTT.

The rearrangement uses TRBV15 and TRBJ2-2, with a possible D match to TRBD2 (5 bases). The germline V gene has CDR1 LNHNV and CDR2 YYDKDF (reference sequence). V lost 0 bases and J lost 1, with 15 bases in between. There are 18 residues in the CDR3. The CDR3 sequence: CATSRDLRGKKNTGELFF. The DNA for the CDR3 is TGTGCCACCAGCAGAGATCTTCGAGGGAAAAAGAACACCGGGGAGCTGTTTTTT.

This clone came up a few times. The chain carries TRBV7-2 and TRBJ2-1; 11 nucleotides line up with TRBD2. V lost 3 bases to trimming and J lost 2 bases; unmatched junction nucleotides: 3. CDR1 and CDR2 (germline): SGHTA, FQGNSA. CDR3 length equals 16 residues. The DNA for the CDR3 is TGTGCCAGCAGCTTTAGCGGGGGGGCCCCCTACAATGAGCAGTTCTTC. This sequence encodes CASSFSGGAPYNEQFF.

The chain uses TRBV11-2 and TRBJ2-5; TRBD2 matches at 8 bases. Germline CDR1 and CDR2: SGHAT and FQNNGV. The CDR3 totals 16 residues. Losses at the gene ends were 0 bases for V and 3 bases for J; bases not matched to a gene: 6. The CDR3 bases are TGTGCCAGCAGCTTAGAGAGGGGACTAGTAAAAGAGACCCAGTACTTC. Its translation is CASSLERGLVKETQYF.

The chain carries TRBV25-1 and TRBJ2-2; D not certain. The CDR3 has 13 amino acids. V was shortened by 1 base and J by 6 bases, with 6 bases between the two germline ends. Germline V gene data show CDR1 as MGHDK and CDR2 as SYGVNS. CDR3 in amino acids: CASSEFGAGELFF. CDR3 DNA: TGTGCCAGCAGTGAATTTGGGGCCGGGGAGCTGTTTTTT.

A single count supports this clone. The V gene is TRBV5-1, the J gene TRBJ1-4; D gene uncertain. The ends were cut back, 2 bases at V and 0 bases at J, with 14 bases in the middle. Looked up from germline, CDR1 is SGHRS and CDR2 is YFSETQ. The CDR3 loop spans 17 amino acids. Written as DNA, the CDR3 is TGCGCCAGCAGCTTAAATAGCCCTGCATCAACTAATGAAAAACTGTTTTTT. It translates to CASSLNSPASTNEKLFF. Complete variable domain (other parts from reference TRBV5-1 and TRBJ1-4): KAGVTQTPRYLIKTRGQQVTLSCSPISGHRSVSWYQQTPGQGLQFLFEYFSETQRNKGNFPGRFSGRQFSNSRSEMNVSTLELGDSALYLCASSLNSPASTNEKLFFGSGTQLSVL.

The rearrangement uses TRBV25-1 and TRBJ1-1; D gene uncertain. CDR3 length: 14 residues. Trimming left V 4 bases short and J 2 bases short, with 11 bases between. Germline V gives CDR1 MGHDK, CDR2 SYGVNS. The CDR3 region has the DNA TGTGCCAGCAGTGGTGGGTCAGCTAACACTGAAGCTTTCTTT. This sequence encodes CASSGGSANTEAFF.

The chain recombines TRBV9 with TRBJ1-3; D is possibly TRBD1 (5 bases). Germline CDR1 and CDR2: SGDLS and YYNGEE. There are 15 residues in the CDR3. V lost 4 bases and J lost 3, with 14 bases in between. The CDR3 region has the DNA TGTGCCAGCAGCTCCACCGGGCAGGGTGGAAACACCATATATTTT. Translating gives CASSSTGQGGNTIYF. Full variable domain (outside the CDR3, taken from reference TRBV9 and TRBJ1-3): DSGVTQTPKHLITATGQRVTLRCSPRSGDLSVYWYQQSLDQGLQFLIQYYNGEERAKGNILERFSAQQFPDLHSELNLSSLELGDSALYFCASSSTGQGGNTIYFGEGSWLTVV.

This chain links TRBV27 with TRBJ2-3; D possibly corresponds to TRBD2 (5 bases). The V end lost 3 bases, the J end lost 6 bases, and 10 bases lay between the germline ends. The CDR3 runs to 13 residues. Germline V CDR1 and CDR2: MNHEY, SMNVEV (reference sequence). In nucleotides, the CDR3 is TGTGCCAGCAGTTTTCGGGGTAGGGATACGCAGTATTTT. It translates to CASSFRGRDTQYF.

The CDR3 DNA reads TGTGCCAGCAGGGACACCAAGGGGTATGGCTACACCTTC. Its protein product is CASRDTKGYGYTF. The chain uses TRBV6-5 and TRBJ1-2, with a tentative D call TRBD1 (5 bases). The CDR3 consists of 13 residues. The germline V and J ends were trimmed by 6 bases and 5 bases, with 13 bases remaining between them. In germline, CDR1 is MNHEY, CDR2 SVGAGI.

The gene calls are TRBV7-9 and TRBJ1-1, with D uncertain. The CDR3 covers 13 residues. CDR1 and CDR2 from the germline V gene are SEHNR and FQNEAQ (reference sequence). The V and J ends lost 0 bases and 3 bases respectively, with 5 bases between them. The CDR3 sequence is CASSLALYTEAFF. The CDR3 DNA sequence: TGTGCCAGCAGCTTAGCCCTGTACACTGAAGCTTTCTTT. Complete variable domain (other parts from reference TRBV7-9 and TRBJ1-1): DTGVSQNPRHKITKRGQNVTFRCDPISEHNRLYWYRQTLGQGPEFLTYFQNEAQLEKSRLLSDRFSAERPKGSFSTLEIQRTEQGDSAMYLCASSLALYTEAFFGQGTRLTVV.

In its sample, this clone was seen a few times. The CDR3 coding sequence is TGTGCCAGCAGTGTTACCACCGGGGAGGCCCTCCACTTT. Amino acids: CASSVTTGEALHF. The gene calls are TRBV9 and TRBJ1-6; no clear D gene. The CDR3 contains 13 residues. Germline V CDR1 and CDR2: SGDLS, YYNGEE. Trimming shortened V by 5 bases and J by 14 bases, and 17 bases separated the two germline ends.

Comments on this clone: Other DNA sequences in the same sample also yield this CDR3. The gene calls are TRBV27 and TRBJ1-6, with TRBD1 matching 8 bases. The germline V gene has CDR1 MNHEY and CDR2 SMNVEV (reference sequence). The V segment lost 3 bases and the J segment 7 bases; nucleotides outside the gene matches: 5. The length of the CDR3 is 15 residues. The CDR3 is CASSLGTGGNSPLHF. The CDR3 nucleotides read TGTGCCAGCAGTTTGGGTACAGGGGGGAATTCACCCCTCCACTTT.